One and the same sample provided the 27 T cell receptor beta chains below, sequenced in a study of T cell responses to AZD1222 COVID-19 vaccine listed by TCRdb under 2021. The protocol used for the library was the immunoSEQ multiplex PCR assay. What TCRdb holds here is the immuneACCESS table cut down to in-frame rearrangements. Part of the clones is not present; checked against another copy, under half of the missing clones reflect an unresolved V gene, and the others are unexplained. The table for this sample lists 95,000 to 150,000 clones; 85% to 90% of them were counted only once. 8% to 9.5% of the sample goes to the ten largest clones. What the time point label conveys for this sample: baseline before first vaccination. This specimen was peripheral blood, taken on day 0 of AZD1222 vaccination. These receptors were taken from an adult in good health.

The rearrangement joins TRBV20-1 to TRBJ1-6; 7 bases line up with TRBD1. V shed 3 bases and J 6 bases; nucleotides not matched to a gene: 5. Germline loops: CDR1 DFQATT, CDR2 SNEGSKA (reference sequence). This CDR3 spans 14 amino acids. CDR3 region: CSASGDSRNSPLHF. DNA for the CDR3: TGCAGTGCTAGTGGGGACAGTCGTAATTCACCCCTCCACTTT.

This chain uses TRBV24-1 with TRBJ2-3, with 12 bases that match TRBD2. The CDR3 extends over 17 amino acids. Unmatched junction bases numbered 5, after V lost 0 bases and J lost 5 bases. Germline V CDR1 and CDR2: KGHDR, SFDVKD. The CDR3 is CATSDLQALAGGDTQYF. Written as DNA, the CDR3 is TGTGCCACCAGTGATTTGCAGGCACTAGCGGGAGGAGATACGCAGTATTTT.

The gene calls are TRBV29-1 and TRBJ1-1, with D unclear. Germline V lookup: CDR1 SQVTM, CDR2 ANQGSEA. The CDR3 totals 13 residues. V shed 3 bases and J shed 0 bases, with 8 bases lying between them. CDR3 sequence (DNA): TGCAGCGTTGAGCGGCAGATGAACACTGAAGCTTTCTTT. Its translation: CSVERQMNTEAFF. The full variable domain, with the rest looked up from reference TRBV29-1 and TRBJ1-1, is SAVISQKPSRDICQRGTSLTIQCQVDSQVTMMFWYRQQPGQSLTLIATANQGSEATYESGFVIDKFPISRPNLTFSTLTVSNMSPEDSSIYLCSVERQMNTEAFFGQGTRLTVV.

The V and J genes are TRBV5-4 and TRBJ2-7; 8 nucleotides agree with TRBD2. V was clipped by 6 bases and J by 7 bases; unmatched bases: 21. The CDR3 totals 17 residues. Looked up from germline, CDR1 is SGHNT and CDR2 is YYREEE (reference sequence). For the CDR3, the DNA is TGTGCCAGCACCCGCGGGGGGCGGGGGGCCGCCGGTGGTGAGCAGTACTTC. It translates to CASTRGGRGAAGGEQYF.

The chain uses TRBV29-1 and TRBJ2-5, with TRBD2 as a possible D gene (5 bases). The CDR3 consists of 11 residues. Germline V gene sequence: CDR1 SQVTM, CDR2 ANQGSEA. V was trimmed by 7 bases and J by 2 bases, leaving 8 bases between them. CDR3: CSARRQETQYF. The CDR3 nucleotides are TGCAGCGCTCGGAGGCAAGAGACCCAGTACTTC.

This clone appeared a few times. CDR3 region: CASSLGRHTGELFF. CDR3 DNA sequence: TGTGCCAGCAGCTTGGGAAGGCATACCGGGGAGCTGTTTTTT. This chain uses TRBV5-6 with TRBJ2-2; D is ambiguous. Trimming took off 0 bases at V and 5 bases at J, with 8 bases between the two ends. The CDR3 consists of 14 residues. Germline CDR1 and CDR2: SGHDT and YYEEEE.

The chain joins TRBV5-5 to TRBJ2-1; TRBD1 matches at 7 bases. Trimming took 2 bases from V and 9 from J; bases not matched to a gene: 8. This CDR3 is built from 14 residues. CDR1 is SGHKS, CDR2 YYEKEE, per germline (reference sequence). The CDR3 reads CASSFPQGNGEQFF. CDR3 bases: TGTGCCAGCAGCTTCCCACAGGGGAACGGTGAGCAGTTCTTC.

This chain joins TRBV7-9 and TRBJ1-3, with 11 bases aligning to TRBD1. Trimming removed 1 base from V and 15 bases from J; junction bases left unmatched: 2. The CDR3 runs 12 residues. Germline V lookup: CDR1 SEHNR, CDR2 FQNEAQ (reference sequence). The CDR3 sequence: CASSLGGQGAYF. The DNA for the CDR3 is TGTGCCAGCAGCTTAGGAGGACAGGGGGCATATTTT.

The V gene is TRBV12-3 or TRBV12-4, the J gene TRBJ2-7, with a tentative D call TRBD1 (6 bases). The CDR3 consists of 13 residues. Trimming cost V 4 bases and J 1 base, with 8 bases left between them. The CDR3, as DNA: TGTGCCAGCAGTTATACAGGGTCCTACGAGCAGTACTTC. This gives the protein CASSYTGSYEQYF.

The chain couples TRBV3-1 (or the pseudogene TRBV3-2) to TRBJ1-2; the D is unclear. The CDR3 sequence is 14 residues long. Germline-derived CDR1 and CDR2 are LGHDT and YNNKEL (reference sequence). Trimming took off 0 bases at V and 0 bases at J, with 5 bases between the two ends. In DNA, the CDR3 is TGTGCCAGCAGCCAAGACACAGCTAACTATGGCTACACCTTC. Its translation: CASSQDTANYGYTF.

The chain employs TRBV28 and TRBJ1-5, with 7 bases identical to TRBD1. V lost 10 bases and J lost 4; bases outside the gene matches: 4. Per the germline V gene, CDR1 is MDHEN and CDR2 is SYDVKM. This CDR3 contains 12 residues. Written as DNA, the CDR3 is TGTGCCACCACGGACAGGAATCAGCCCCAGCATTTT. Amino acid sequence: CATTDRNQPQHF.

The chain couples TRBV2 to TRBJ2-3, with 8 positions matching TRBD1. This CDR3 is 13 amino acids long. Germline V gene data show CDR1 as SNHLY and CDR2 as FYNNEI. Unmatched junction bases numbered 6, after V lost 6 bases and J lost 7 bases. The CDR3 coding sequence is TGTGCCAGCAGGGAAACAGGGGGACATACGCAGTATTTT. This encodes CASRETGGHTQYF.

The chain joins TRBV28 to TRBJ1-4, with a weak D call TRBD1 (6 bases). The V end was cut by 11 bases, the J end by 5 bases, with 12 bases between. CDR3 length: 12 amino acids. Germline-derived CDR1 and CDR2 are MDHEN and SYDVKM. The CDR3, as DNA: TGTGCCGGAGGGGGGGGGAATGAAAAACTGTTTTTT. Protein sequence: CAGGGGNEKLFF.

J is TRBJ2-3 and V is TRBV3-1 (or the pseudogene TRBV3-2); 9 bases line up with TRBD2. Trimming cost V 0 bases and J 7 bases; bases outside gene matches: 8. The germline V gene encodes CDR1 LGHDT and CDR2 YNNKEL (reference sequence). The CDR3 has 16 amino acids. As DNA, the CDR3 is TGTGCCAGCAGCCAAGAACGGCGGGGGGGCCGACATACGCAGTATTTT. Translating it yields CASSQERRGGRHTQYF.

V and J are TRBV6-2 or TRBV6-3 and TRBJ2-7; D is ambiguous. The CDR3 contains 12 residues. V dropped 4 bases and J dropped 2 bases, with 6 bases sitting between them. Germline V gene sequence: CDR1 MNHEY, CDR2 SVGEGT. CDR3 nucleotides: TGTGCCAGCAGTTGGAGTCCCTACGAGCAGTACTTC. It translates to CASSWSPYEQYF.

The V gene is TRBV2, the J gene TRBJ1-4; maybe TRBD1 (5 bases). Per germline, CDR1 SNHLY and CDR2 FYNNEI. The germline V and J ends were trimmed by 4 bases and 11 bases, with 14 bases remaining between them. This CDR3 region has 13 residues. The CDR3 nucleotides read TGTGCCAGCAGTGCCGAGACAGACGGGAAACTGTTTTTT. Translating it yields CASSAETDGKLFF. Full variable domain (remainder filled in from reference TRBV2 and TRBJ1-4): EPEVTQTPSHQVTQMGQEVILRCVPISNHLYFYWYRQILGQKVEFLVSFYNNEISEKSEIFDDQFSVERPDGSNFTLKIRSTKLEDSAMYFCASSAETDGKLFFGSGTQLSVL.

In DNA, the CDR3 is TGTGCCAGCAGTGAACGGAGGTCCGTTGGGGATACGCAGTATTTT. The encoded protein is CASSERRSVGDTQYF. This chain connects TRBV6-1 to TRBJ2-3, with D tentatively TRBD2 (5 bases). Deletions cut 2 bases from V and 6 bases from J, with 15 bases between. Germline V lookup: CDR1 MNHNS, CDR2 SASEGT. The CDR3 loop spans 15 amino acids.

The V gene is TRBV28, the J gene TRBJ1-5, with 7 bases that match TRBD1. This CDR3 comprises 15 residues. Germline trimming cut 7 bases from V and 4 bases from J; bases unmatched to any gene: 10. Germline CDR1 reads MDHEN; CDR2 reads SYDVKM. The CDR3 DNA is TGTGCCAGCACCGAGACAGGGCGGGGTAATCAGCCCCAGCATTTT. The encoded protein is CASTETGRGNQPQHF.

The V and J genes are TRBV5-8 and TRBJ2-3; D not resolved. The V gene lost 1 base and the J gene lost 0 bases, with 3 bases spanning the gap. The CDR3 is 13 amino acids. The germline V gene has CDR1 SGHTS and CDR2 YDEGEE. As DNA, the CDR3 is TGTGCCAGCAGCTTGATTAGCACAGATACGCAGTATTTT. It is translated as CASSLISTDTQYF.

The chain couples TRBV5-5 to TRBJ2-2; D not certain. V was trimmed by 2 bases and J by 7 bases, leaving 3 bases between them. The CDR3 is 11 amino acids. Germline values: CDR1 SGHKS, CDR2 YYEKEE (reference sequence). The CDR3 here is CASSFHGELFF. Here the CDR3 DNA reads TGTGCCAGCAGCTTCCACGGGGAGCTGTTTTTT.

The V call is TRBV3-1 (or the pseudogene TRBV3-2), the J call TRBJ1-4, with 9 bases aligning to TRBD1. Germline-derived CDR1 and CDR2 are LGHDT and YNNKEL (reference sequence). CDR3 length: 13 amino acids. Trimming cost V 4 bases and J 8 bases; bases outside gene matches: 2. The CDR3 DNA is TGTGCCAGCAGCCGACAGGGGGACGAAAAACTGTTTTTT. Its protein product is CASSRQGDEKLFF.

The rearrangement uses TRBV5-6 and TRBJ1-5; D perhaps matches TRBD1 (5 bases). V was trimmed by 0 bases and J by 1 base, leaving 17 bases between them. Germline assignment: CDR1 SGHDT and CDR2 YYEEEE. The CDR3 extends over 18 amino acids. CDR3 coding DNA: TGTGCCAGCAGCTTGGGCCCCAATTCCAGGGAGAGCAATCAGCCCCAGCATTTT. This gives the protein CASSLGPNSRESNQPQHF. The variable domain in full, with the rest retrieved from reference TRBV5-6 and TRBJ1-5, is DAGVTQSPTHLIKTRGQQVTLRCSPKSGHDTVSWYQQALGQGPQFIFQYYEEEERQRGNFPDRFSGHQFPNYSSELNVNALLLGDSALYLCASSLGPNSRESNQPQHFGDGTRLSIL.

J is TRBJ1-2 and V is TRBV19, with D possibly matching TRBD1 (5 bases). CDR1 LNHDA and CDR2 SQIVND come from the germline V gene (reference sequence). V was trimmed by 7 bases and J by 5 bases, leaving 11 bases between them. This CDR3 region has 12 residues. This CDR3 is CASTQGGYGYTF. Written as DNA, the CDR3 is TGTGCCAGTACCCAGGGTGGGTATGGCTACACCTTC.

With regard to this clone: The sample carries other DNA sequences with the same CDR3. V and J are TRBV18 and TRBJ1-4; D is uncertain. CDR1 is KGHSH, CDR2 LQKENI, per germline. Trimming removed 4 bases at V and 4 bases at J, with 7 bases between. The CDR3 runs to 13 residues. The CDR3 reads CASSRGGNEKLFF. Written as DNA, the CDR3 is TGTGCCAGCTCACGGGGAGGTAATGAAAAACTGTTTTTT.

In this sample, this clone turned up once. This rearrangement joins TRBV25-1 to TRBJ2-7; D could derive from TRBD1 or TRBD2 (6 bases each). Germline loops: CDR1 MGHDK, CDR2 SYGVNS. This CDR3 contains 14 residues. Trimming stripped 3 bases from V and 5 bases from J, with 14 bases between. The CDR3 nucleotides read TGTGCCAGCAGTGACCCGGGGGCTGCCCACGAGCAGTACTTC. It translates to CASSDPGAAHEQYF.

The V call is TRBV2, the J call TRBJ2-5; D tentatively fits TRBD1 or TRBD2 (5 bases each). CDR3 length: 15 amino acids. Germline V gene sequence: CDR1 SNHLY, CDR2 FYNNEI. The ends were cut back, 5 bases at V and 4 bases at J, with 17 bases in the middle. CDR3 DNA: TGTGCCAGCAGTAATATAGGGACCCCGGGAGAGACCCAGTACTTC. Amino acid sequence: CASSNIGTPGETQYF.

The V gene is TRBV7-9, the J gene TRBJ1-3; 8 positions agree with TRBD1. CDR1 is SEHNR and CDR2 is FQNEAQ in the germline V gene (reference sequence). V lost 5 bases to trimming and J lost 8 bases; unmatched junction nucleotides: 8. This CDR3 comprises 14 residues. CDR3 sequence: CASSKQGVEDTIYF. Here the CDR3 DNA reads TGTGCCAGCAGCAAACAGGGGGTTGAGGACACCATATATTTT.